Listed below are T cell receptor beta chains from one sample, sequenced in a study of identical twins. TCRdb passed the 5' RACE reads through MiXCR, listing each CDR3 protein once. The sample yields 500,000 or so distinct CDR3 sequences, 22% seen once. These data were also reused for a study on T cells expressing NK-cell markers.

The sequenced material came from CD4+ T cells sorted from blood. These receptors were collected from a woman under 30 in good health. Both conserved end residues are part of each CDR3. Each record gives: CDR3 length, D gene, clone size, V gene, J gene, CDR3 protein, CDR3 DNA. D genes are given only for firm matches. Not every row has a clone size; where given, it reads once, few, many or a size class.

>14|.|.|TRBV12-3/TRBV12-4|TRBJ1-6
CASSLRGISSPLHF
TGTGCCAGCAGTTTAAGGGGTATCAGTTCACCCCTCCACTTT
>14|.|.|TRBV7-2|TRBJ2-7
CASSPTRQAYEQYF
TGTGCCAGCAGCCCCACCCGACAAGCATACGAGCAGTACTTC
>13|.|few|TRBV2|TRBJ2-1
CASSGPANNEQFF
TGTGCCAGCAGTGGGCCGGCGAACAATGAGCAGTTCTTC
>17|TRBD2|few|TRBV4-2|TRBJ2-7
CASSQGPVAGGLVEQYF
TGTGCCAGCAGCCAAGGTCCCGTTGCGGGGGGGCTTGTCGAGCAGTACTTC
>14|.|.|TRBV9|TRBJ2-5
CASSPSGQKETQYF
TGTGCCAGCAGCCCGTCAGGGCAGAAAGAGACCCAGTACTTC
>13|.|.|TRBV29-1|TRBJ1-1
CSVEGRSNTEAFF
TGCAGCGTTGAGGGTCGATCTAACACTGAAGCTTTCTTT
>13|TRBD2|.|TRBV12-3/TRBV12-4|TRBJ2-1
CASSRTSFGEQFF
TGTGCCAGCAGCCGGACTAGTTTTGGTGAGCAGTTCTTC
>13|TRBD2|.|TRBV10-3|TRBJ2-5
CAISLAGWETQYF
TGTGCCATCAGTTTAGCGGGTTGGGAGACCCAGTACTTC
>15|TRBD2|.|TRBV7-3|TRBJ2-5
CASSLAGAAGETQYF
TGTGCCAGCAGTTTAGCGGGGGCGGCTGGTGAGACCCAGTACTTC
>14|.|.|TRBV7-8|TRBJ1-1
CASSLPAHRTEAFF
TGTGCCAGCAGCCTTCCGGCCCACAGGACTGAAGCTTTCTTT
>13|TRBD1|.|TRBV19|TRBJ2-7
CASKDRALHEQYF
TGTGCCAGTAAAGACAGGGCACTCCACGAGCAGTACTTC
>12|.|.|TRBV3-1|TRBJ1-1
CASNDGGTEAFF
TGTGCCAGCAACGATGGGGGCACTGAAGCTTTCTTT
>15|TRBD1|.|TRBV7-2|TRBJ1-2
CASSAPDRGSFGYTF
TGTGCCAGCAGCGCACCAGACAGGGGAAGCTTTGGCTACACCTTC
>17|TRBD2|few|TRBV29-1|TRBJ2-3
CSVERTPGLVGTDTQYF
TGCAGCGTTGAACGAACACCGGGACTAGTCGGCACAGATACGCAGTATTTT
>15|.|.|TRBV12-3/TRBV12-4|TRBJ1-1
CASSFPGRPNTEAFF
TGTGCCAGCAGTTTTCCGGGAAGACCGAACACTGAAGCTTTCTTT
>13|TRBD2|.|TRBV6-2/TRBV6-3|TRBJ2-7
CASRWTSPGEQYF
TGTGCCAGCAGATGGACTAGCCCCGGCGAGCAGTACTTC
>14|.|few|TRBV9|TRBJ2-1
CASSAPPLVNEQFF
TGTGCCAGCAGCGCTCCCCCACTAGTGAATGAGCAGTTCTTC
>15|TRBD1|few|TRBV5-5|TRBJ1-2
CASSATGQDGYGYTF
TGTGCCAGCAGCGCGACGGGACAGGACGGGTATGGCTACACCTTC
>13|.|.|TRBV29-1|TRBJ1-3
CSVAWVLGNTIYF
TGCAGCGTTGCCTGGGTATTGGGAAACACCATATATTTT
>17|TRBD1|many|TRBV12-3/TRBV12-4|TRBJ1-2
CASSPHPGQGASYGYTF
TGTGCCAGCAGTCCTCATCCGGGACAGGGGGCAAGCTATGGCTACACCTTC
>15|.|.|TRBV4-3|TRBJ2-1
CASSQDGHGYNEQFF
TGCGCCAGCAGCCAAGATGGGCACGGCTACAATGAGCAGTTCTTC
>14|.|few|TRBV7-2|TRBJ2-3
CASSLGRPPDTQYF
TGTGCCAGCAGCTTAGGCCGCCCCCCGGATACGCAGTATTTT
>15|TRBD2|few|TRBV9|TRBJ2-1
CASSSSGRANNEQFF
TGTGCCAGCAGCTCCAGCGGGAGGGCAAACAATGAGCAGTTCTTC
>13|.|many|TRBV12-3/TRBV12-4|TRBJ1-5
CASSFSSNQPQHF
TGTGCCAGCAGTTTTAGTAGCAATCAGCCCCAGCATTTT
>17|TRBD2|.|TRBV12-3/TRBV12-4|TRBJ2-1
CASSLLRLAGSYNEQFF
TGTGCCAGCAGTTTACTTCGACTAGCGGGATCCTACAATGAGCAGTTCTTC
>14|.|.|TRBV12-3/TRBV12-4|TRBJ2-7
CASSDRWPSYEQYF
TGTGCCAGCAGTGACCGGTGGCCCTCCTACGAGCAGTACTTC
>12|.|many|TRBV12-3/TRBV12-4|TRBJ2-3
CASSLNRDTQYF
TGTGCCAGCAGCCTGAATCGCGATACGCAGTATTTT
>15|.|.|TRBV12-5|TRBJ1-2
CASGLARTGYYGYTF
TGTGCTAGTGGTTTGGCCCGTACAGGGTACTATGGCTACACCTTC
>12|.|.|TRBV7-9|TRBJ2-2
CASSRLLGELFF
TGTGCCAGCAGCCGCCTATTAGGGGAGCTGTTTTTT
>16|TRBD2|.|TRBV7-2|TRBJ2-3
CASSLASGGVTDTQYF
TGTGCCAGCAGCTTAGCTAGCGGGGGAGTCACAGATACGCAGTATTTT
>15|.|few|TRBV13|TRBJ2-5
CASSLTKLAEETQYF
TGTGCCAGCAGCTTAACCAAACTAGCCGAAGAGACCCAGTACTTC
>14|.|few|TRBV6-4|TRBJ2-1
CASSVTWRNNEQFF
TGTGCCAGCAGTGTAACCTGGCGGAACAATGAGCAGTTCTTC
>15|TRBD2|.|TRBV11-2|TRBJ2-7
CASSVWREEPYEQYF
TGTGCCAGCAGCGTATGGCGGGAGGAACCCTACGAGCAGTACTTC
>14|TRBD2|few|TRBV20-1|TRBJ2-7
CSARGLAFGYEQYF
TGCAGTGCTAGAGGACTAGCGTTCGGCTACGAGCAGTACTTC
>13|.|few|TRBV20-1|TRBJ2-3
CSARRTGPDTQYF
TGCAGTGCCAGGAGGACCGGCCCAGATACGCAGTATTTT
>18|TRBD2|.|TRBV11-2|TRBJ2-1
CASSSRPASGGTYNEQFF
TGTGCCAGCAGCTCCCGTCCGGCTAGCGGGGGGACCTACAATGAGCAGTTCTTC
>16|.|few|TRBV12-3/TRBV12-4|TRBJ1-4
CASSFGQVRPNEKLFF
TGTGCCAGCAGTTTCGGGCAGGTCCGGCCTAATGAAAAACTGTTTTTT
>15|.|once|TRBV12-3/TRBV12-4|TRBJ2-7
CASRQNRASGYEQYF
TGTGCCAGCAGACAGAACCGGGCCTCAGGCTACGAGCAGTACTTC
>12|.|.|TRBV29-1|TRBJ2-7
CSVGDISYEQYF
TGCAGCGTGGGGGACATCTCCTACGAGCAGTACTTC
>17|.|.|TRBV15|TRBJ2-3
CATSRLRGRGVGDTQYF
TGTGCCACCAGCAGACTTAGGGGGCGCGGGGTCGGGGATACGCAGTATTTT
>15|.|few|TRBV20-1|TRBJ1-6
CSARVGGQGNSPLHF
TGCAGTGCTAGAGTTGGAGGACAAGGGAATTCACCCCTCCACTTT
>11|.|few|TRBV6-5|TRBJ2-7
CATKGAYEQYF
TGTGCCACAAAGGGGGCCTACGAGCAGTACTTC
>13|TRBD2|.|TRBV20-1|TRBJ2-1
CSARGLVYNEQFF
TGCAGTGCTAGGGGACTAGTATACAATGAGCAGTTCTTC
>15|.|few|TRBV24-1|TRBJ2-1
CATSSPNSAYNEQFF
TGTGCCACCAGTTCTCCTAACTCGGCTTACAATGAGCAGTTCTTC
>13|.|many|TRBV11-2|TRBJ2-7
CASRESGATSQYF
TGTGCCAGCAGGGAATCAGGGGCTACGAGCCAGTACTTC
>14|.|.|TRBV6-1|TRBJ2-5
CASSPPGQIRDQYF
TGTGCCAGCAGCCCCCCAGGACAGATCCGGGACCAGTACTTC
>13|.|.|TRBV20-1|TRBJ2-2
CSARDGSTGELFF
TGCAGTGCTAGAGATGGGAGTACCGGGGAGCTGTTTTTT
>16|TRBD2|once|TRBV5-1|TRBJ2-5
CASSIGGGTYQETQYF
TGCGCCAGCAGCATTGGCGGGGGGACGTACCAAGAGACCCAGTACTTC
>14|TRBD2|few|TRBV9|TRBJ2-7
CASSAASGGYEQYF
TGTGCCAGCAGCGCAGCTAGCGGGGGCTACGAGCAGTACTTC
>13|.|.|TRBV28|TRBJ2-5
CASSSTWEETQYF
TGTGCCAGCAGTTCGACTTGGGAGGAGACCCAGTACTTC
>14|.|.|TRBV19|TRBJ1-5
CASTPWEFNQPQHF
TGTGCCAGTACCCCATGGGAATTCAATCAGCCCCAGCATTTT
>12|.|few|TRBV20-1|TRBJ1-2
CSAAQVNYGYTF
TGCAGTGCAGCCCAGGTTAACTATGGCTACACCTTC